Following are 14 T cell receptor beta chains from one sample sequenced in a study of CD8+ T cells in alopecia areata. Extraction of RNA preceded its reverse transcription into cDNA, which served as the sequencing template. Profiling relied on immunoSEQ multiplex PCR, and the TCRdb table lists in-frame clones only, not all of them. This table has some 200,000 clones, 50% to 70% appearing once. The treatment here: oral pan-JAK inhibitor, 5-10 mg twice daily. Source: CD4+ T cells sorted from blood, taken at week 4, from a patient treated with tofacitinib. These receptors were taken from a human donor with alopecia areata.

This clone was observed a few times. This rearrangement joins TRBV4-3 to TRBJ1-2; D gene uncertain. The CDR3 has 14 residues. Germline lookup yields CDR1 LGHNA and CDR2 YSLEER. Trimming took off 1 base at V and 4 bases at J, with 10 bases between the two ends. The CDR3 region is CASSQAGNGYGYTF. Here the CDR3 DNA reads TGCGCCAGCAGCCAAGCCGGGAATGGCTATGGCTACACCTTC.

The chain carries TRBV30 and TRBJ2-1; 10 bases fit TRBD2. This CDR3 is built from 19 residues. The junction had 12 bases not matched to a gene; V was cut back by 0 bases and J by 1 base. Germline assignment: CDR1 GTSNPN and CDR2 SVGIG (reference sequence). CDR3 bases: TGTGCCTGGAGTGTTCGAGGGGTCGGACTAGCGGAATCCTACAATGAGCAGTTCTTC. Protein product: CAWSVRGVGLAESYNEQFF.

V and J are TRBV29-1 and TRBJ1-2; D remains unclear. This CDR3 contains 10 residues. Germline V gene sequence: CDR1 SQVTM, CDR2 ANQGSEA. V dropped 7 bases and J dropped 4 bases, with 7 bases sitting between them. This CDR3 is CSADTYGYTF. In DNA, the CDR3 is TGCAGCGCTGACACCTATGGCTACACCTTC.

V is TRBV2 and J is TRBJ1-4, with 7 bases matching TRBD1. The CDR3 extends over 15 amino acids. Germline loops: CDR1 SNHLY, CDR2 FYNNEI. With 3 bases clipped from V and 8 bases from J, the junction kept 9 bases outside the gene matches. This CDR3 is CASSDSRGRGEKLFF. CDR3 coding DNA: TGTGCCAGCAGTGATTCAAGGGGGCGCGGGGAAAAACTGTTTTTT.

This clone was detected a few times. This chain uses TRBV15 with TRBJ1-1; D remains ambiguous. The CDR3 extends over 13 amino acids. V shed 0 bases and J shed 11 bases, with 13 bases lying between them. From germline, CDR1 is LNHNV and CDR2 YYDKDF (reference sequence). The CDR3 DNA is TGTGCCACCAGCAGAGAGGACCCTACGCGGGCTTTCTTT. Its translation is CATSREDPTRAFF.

There are many counts of this clone. The chain recombines TRBV10-1 with TRBJ2-2; possibly TRBD1 or TRBD2 for D (5 bases each). This CDR3 has 15 amino acids. Germline values: CDR1 WNHNN, CDR2 SYGVQD (reference sequence). V was clipped by 6 bases and J by 6 bases, with 17 bases between them. CDR3 DNA: TGCGCCAGCAGCCAACAGGCACTGGGGGCCGGGGAGCTGTTTTTT. It translates to CASSQQALGAGELFF.

The chain uses TRBV28 and TRBJ2-5, with a tentative D call TRBD1 (5 bases). This CDR3 is built from 13 residues. The ends were cut back, 6 bases at V and 1 base at J, with 9 bases in the middle. The V gene's germline CDR1 is MDHEN and CDR2 SYDVKM. CDR3 sequence reads: CASRLDSQETQYF. CDR3 DNA: TGTGCCAGCAGATTAGACAGCCAAGAGACCCAGTACTTC. Full variable domain (outside the CDR3, taken from reference TRBV28 and TRBJ2-5): DVKVTQSSRYLVKRTGEKVFLECVQDMDHENMFWYRQDPGLGLRLIYFSYDVKMKEKGDIPEGYSVSREKKERFSLILESASTNQTSMYLCASRLDSQETQYFGPGTRLLVL.

This clone appeared a few times. This chain links TRBV29-1 with TRBJ2-6, with unresolved D. The CDR3 loop spans 12 amino acids. Germline V lookup: CDR1 SQVTM, CDR2 ANQGSEA. Trimming took off 1 base at V and 6 bases at J, with 4 bases between the two ends. CDR3 loop: CSVEVQANVLTF. The DNA for the CDR3 is TGCAGCGTTGAAGTTCAGGCCAACGTCCTGACTTTC.

This clone was seen a single time. The chain joins TRBV29-1 to TRBJ1-2; tentatively, D is TRBD1 (5 bases). V was shortened by 1 base and J by 6 bases, with 15 bases between the two germline ends. This CDR3 has 14 amino acids. CDR1 is SQVTM and CDR2 is ANQGSEA in the germline V gene. CDR3 region: CSVEVGSLGDGYTF. In DNA, the CDR3 is TGCAGCGTTGAAGTCGGCAGCTTAGGGGATGGCTACACCTTC. The entire variable domain, with the rest obtained from reference TRBV29-1 and TRBJ1-2, is as follows: SAVISQKPSRDICQRGTSLTIQCQVDSQVTMMFWYRQQPGQSLTLIATANQGSEATYESGFVIDKFPISRPNLTFSTLTVSNMSPEDSSIYLCSVEVGSLGDGYTFGSGTRLTVV.

This clone has more than one count but fewer than ten. The CDR3 spells CASSLGVGLAGGPSDTQYF. CDR3 in DNA: TGTGCCAGCAGCTTAGGTGTCGGACTAGCGGGGGGGCCGAGCGATACGCAGTATTTT. V gene TRBV11-2 combines with J gene TRBJ2-3, with TRBD2 matching 15 bases. Germline V gene sequence: CDR1 SGHAT, CDR2 FQNNGV. CDR3 size: 19 residues. Trimming removed 1 base from V and 6 bases from J; junction bases left unmatched: 11.

The CDR3 DNA reads as TGTGCCAGCTCACTCACCTGGGGGTCAGTCTCCTACAATGAGCAGTTCTTC. It translates to CASSLTWGSVSYNEQFF. The V call is TRBV18, the J call TRBJ2-1; either TRBD1 or TRBD2 may fit D (5 bases each). The V end lost 4 bases, the J end lost 0 bases, and 16 bases lay between the germline ends. The germline CDR1 and CDR2 sequences are KGHSH and LQKENI. The CDR3 runs 17 residues.

The chain carries TRBV30 and TRBJ2-2; weak D call: TRBD1 (6 bases). The V and J ends lost 2 bases and 8 bases respectively, with 9 bases between them. The germline V gene has CDR1 GTSNPN and CDR2 SVGIG (reference sequence). The CDR3 contains 12 residues. For the CDR3, the DNA is TGTGCCTGGAGTTGGGGACAAGGGGAGCTGTTTTTT. It specifies CAWSWGQGELFF.

V usage is TRBV25-1 and J usage is TRBJ2-5; D is possibly TRBD1 or TRBD2 (6 bases each). Between the trimmed V and J ends, which lost 2 bases and 2 bases, there was a span of 15 bases. The CDR3 spans 16 residues. Germline V CDR1 and CDR2: MGHDK, SYGVNS. As DNA, the CDR3 is TGTGCCAGCAGTGAAAAGGGGGGCCTCCTTCAAGAGACCCAGTACTTC. Translation gives CASSEKGGLLQETQYF. Filled out from reference TRBV25-1 and TRBJ2-5, the complete variable domain reads EADIYQTPRYLVIGTGKKITLECSQTMGHDKMYWYQQDPGMELHLIHYSYGVNSTEKGDLSSESTVSRIRTEHFPLTLESARPSHTSQYLCASSEKGGLLQETQYFGPGTRLLVL.

This clone was seen only once. This same CDR3 is encoded by further DNA sequences in the sample. V is TRBV30 and J is TRBJ1-2; TRBD1 is a possible D gene (6 bases). The CDR3 is 12 amino acids. Trimming removed 3 bases at V and 5 bases at J, with 10 bases between. Germline V gene sequence: CDR1 GTSNPN, CDR2 SVGIG (reference sequence). The CDR3: CAWRRGGYGYTF. CDR3 bases: TGTGCCTGGAGACGAGGGGGTTATGGCTACACCTTC.